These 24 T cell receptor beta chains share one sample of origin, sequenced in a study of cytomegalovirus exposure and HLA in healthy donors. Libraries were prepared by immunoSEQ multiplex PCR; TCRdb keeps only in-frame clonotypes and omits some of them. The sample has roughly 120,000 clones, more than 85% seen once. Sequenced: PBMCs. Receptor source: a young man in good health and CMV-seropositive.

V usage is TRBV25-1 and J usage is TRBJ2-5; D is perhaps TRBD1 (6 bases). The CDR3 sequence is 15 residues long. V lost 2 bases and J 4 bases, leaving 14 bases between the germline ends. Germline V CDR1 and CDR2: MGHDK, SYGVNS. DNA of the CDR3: TGTGCCAGCAGTGAAACCAACAGGGAAGGAGAGACCCAGTACTTC. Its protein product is CASSETNREGETQYF.

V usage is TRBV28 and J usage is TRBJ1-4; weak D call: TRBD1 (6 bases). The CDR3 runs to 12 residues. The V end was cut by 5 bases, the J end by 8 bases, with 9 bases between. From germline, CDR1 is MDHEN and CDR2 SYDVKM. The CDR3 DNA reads TGTGCCAGCAGTCTACAGGGAGAAAAACTGTTTTTT. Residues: CASSLQGEKLFF.

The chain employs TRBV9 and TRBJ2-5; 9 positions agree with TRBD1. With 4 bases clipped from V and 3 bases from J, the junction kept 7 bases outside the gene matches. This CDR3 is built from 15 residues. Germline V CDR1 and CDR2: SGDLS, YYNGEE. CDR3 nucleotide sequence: TGTGCCAGCAGCCCGGACAGGGGAGGGGAAGAGACCCAGTACTTC. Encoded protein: CASSPDRGGEETQYF.

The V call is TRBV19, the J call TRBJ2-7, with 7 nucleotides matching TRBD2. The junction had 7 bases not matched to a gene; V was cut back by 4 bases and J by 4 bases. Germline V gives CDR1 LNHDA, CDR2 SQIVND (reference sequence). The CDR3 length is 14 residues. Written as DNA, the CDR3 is TGTGCCAGTAGTAAGACGCTAGCGGTGTACGAGCAGTACTTC. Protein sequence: CASSKTLAVYEQYF.

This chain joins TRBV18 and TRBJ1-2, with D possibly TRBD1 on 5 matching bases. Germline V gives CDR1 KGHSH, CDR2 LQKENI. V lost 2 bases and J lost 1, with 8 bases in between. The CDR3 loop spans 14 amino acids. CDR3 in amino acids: CASSPDQGNYGYTF. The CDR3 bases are TGTGCCAGCTCACCAGATCAGGGTAACTATGGCTACACCTTC.

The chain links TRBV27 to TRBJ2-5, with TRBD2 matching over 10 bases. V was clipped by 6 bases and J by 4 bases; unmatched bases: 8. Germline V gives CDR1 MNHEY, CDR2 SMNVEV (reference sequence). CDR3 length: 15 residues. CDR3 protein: CASRPLAGLVETQYF. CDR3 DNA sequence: TGTGCCAGCAGGCCACTAGCGGGGTTAGTAGAGACCCAGTACTTC.

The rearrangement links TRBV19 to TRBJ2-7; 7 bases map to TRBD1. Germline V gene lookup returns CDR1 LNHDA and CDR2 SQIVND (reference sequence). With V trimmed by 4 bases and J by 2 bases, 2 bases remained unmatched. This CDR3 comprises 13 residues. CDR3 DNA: TGTGCCAGTAGTAAACAGGGGACCTACGAGCAGTACTTC. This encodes CASSKQGTYEQYF.

This CDR3 reads CASSRQVDYGYTF. As DNA, the CDR3 is TGTGCCAGCAGCCGACAGGTCGACTATGGCTACACCTTC. The rearrangement uses TRBV11-2 and TRBJ1-2; TRBD1 is a possible D gene (6 bases). The CDR3 has 13 residues. Trimming took off 5 bases at V and 3 bases at J, with 10 bases between the two ends. CDR1 is SGHAT, CDR2 FQNNGV, per germline.

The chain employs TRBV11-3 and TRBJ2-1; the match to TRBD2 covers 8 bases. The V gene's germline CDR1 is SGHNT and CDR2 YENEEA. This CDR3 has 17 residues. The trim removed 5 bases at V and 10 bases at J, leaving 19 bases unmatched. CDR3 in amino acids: CASSPTQGLAPRGEQFF. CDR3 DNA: TGTGCCAGCAGCCCCACCCAAGGACTAGCCCCGAGGGGCGAGCAGTTCTTC.

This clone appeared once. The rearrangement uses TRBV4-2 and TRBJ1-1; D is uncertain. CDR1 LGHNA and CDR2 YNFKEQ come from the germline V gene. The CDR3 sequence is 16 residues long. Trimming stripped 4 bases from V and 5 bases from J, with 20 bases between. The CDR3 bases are TGTGCCAGCAGCCCCGAAACGGCGACCCGAGGGACTGAAGCTTTCTTT. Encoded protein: CASSPETATRGTEAFF.

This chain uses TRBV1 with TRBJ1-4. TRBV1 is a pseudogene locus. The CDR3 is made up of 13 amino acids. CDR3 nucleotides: TGCACCAGCAGCCAAGACGGTTGGGAAAAACTGTTTTTT. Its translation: CTSSQDGWEKLFF.

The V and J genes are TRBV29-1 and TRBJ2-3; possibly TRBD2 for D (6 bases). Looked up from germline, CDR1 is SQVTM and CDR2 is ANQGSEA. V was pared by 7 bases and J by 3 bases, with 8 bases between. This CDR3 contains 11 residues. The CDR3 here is CSGEVTDTQYF. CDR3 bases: TGCAGCGGGGAGGTGACAGATACGCAGTATTTT.

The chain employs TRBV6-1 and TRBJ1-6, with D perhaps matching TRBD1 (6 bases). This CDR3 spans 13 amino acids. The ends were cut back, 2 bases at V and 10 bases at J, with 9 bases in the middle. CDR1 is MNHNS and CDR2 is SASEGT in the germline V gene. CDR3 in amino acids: CASSETGSSPLHF. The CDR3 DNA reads TGTGCCAGCAGTGAAACAGGGAGCTCACCCCTCCACTTT.

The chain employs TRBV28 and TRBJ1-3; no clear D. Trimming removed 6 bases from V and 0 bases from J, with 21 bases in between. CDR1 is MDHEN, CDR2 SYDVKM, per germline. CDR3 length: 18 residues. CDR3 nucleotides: TGTGCCAGCAGGAAAATCGTTGGAGTCCAACCCTCTGGAAACACCATATATTTT. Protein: CASRKIVGVQPSGNTIYF.

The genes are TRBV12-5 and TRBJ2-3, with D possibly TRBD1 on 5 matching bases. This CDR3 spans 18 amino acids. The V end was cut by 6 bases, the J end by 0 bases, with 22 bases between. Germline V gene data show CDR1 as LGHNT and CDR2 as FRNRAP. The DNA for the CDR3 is TGTGCTAGTGGCCAAACCTGGCGCAGGGCGTATAGCACAGATACGCAGTATTTT. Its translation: CASGQTWRRAYSTDTQYF.

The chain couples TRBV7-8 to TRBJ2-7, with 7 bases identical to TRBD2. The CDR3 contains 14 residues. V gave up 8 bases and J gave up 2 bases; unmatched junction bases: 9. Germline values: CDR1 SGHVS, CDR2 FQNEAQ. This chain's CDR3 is CASGKGGGPYEQYF. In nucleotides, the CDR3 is TGTGCCAGCGGTAAAGGCGGGGGACCCTACGAGCAGTACTTC.

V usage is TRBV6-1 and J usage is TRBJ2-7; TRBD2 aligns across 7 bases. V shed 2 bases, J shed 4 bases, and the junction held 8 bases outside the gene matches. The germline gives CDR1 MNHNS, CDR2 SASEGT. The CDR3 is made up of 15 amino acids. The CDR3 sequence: CASSELNGGWYEQYF. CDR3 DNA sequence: TGTGCCAGCAGTGAACTGAACGGGGGGTGGTACGAGCAGTACTTC.

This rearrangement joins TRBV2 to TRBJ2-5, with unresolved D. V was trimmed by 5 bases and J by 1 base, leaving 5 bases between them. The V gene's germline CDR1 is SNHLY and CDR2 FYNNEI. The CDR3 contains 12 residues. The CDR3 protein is CASSYSQETQYF. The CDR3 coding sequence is TGTGCCAGCAGTTACAGCCAAGAGACCCAGTACTTC.

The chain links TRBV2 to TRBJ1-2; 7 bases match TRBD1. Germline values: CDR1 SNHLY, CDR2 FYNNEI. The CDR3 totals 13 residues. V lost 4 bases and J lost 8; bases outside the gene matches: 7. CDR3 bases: TGTGCCAGCAGTGTTGAGGGGGCAGGGGGCTACACCTTC. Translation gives CASSVEGAGGYTF.

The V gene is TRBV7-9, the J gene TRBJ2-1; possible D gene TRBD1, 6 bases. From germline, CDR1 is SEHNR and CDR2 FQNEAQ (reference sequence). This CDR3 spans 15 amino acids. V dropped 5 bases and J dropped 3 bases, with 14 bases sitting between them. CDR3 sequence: CASSLTSRGYNEQFF. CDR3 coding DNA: TGTGCCAGCAGCCTGACGTCCAGGGGCTACAATGAGCAGTTCTTC.

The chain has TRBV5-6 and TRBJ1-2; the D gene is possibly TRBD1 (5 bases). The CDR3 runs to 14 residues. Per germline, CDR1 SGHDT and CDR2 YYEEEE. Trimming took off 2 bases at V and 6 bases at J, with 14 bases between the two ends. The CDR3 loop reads CASSFGGGGNGYTF. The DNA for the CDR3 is TGTGCCAGCAGCTTCGGGGGAGGTGGAAATGGCTACACCTTC.

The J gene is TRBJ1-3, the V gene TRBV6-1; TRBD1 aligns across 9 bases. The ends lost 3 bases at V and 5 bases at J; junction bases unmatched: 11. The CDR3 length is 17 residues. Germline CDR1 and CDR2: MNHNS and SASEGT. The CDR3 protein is CASSDPTTGGGRNTIYF. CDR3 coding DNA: TGTGCCAGCAGTGACCCCACGACAGGGGGGGGAAGAAACACCATATATTTT.

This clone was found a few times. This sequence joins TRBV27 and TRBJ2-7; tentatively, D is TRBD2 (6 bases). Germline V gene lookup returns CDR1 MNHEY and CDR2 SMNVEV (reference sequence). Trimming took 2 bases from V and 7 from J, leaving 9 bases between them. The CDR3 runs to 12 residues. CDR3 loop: CASSLVRGEQYF. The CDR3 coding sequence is TGTGCCAGCAGTTTAGTCCGGGGGGAGCAGTACTTC.

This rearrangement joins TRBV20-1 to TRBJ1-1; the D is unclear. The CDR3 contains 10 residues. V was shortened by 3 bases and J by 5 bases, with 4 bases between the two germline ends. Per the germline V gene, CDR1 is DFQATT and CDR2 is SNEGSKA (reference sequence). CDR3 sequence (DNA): TGCAGTGCTAGTAGAACTGAAGCTTTCTTT. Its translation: CSASRTEAFF.